Below are 31 T cell receptor beta chains sequenced from a single sample in a study of T cell responses to AZD1222 COVID-19 vaccine (dated by TCRdb to the early 2020s). Libraries were constructed by the immunoSEQ multiplex PCR assay. In TCRdb, the immuneACCESS table is reduced to in-frame sequences with V and J assigned. These tables do not hold every clone; where another copy was compared, an unresolved V gene accounts for under half, and the others remain unexplained. Recorded for this sample are under 80,000 clones; roughly nine tenths of them occurred a single time. The leading ten clones occupy under 1.5% of the sample. Reading the label with the study, this specimen's time point is: about 28 days (+/-7) after the second vaccine dose. Material: peripheral blood, obtained 28 days after the second AZD1222 dose. These receptors were taken from an adult who received the AZD1222 COVID-19 vaccine.

The rearrangement links TRBV7-3 to TRBJ1-2, with 9 positions matching TRBD1. This CDR3 spans 13 amino acids. V was clipped by 5 bases and J by 5 bases; unmatched bases: 3. Germline V gene data show CDR1 as SGHTA and CDR2 as FQGTGA. The CDR3 loop is CASSPTGGYGYTF. CDR3 bases: TGTGCCAGCAGCCCGACAGGGGGGTATGGCTACACCTTC.

The chain combines TRBV2 with TRBJ2-5, with 11 bases identical to TRBD2. Per the germline V gene, CDR1 is SNHLY and CDR2 is FYNNEI. The CDR3 is made up of 13 amino acids. V shed 6 bases and J 5 bases; nucleotides not matched to a gene: 2. DNA for the CDR3: TGTGCCAGCAGGGGGACTAGCGGCGAGACCCAGTACTTC. This sequence encodes CASRGTSGETQYF.

The J gene is TRBJ2-7, the V gene TRBV7-8; 9 positions match TRBD1. The length of the CDR3 is 16 residues. Germline CDR1 SGHVS, CDR2 FQNEAQ. After removal of 8 bases from V and 1 base from J, the junction contained 12 bases not matched to a gene. CDR3: CASRLIGTGYSYEQYF. Written as DNA, the CDR3 is TGTGCCAGCCGCCTTATAGGGACAGGGTATTCCTACGAGCAGTACTTC.

The chain links TRBV7-6 to TRBJ2-1; D uncertain. Trimming removed 1 base from V and 4 bases from J, with 11 bases in between. Germline-derived CDR1 and CDR2 are SGHVS and FNYEAQ. The CDR3 sequence is 15 residues long. The CDR3 reads CASSLGPGEYNEQFF. In DNA, the CDR3 is TGTGCCAGCAGCTTAGGCCCAGGAGAGTACAATGAGCAGTTCTTC. The full variable domain, in which reference TRBV7-6 and TRBJ2-1 provide the parts outside the CDR3, is GAGVSQSPRYKVTKRGQDVALRCDPISGHVSLYWYRQALGQGPEFLTYFNYEAQQDKSGLPNDRFSAERPEGSISTLTIQRTEQRDSAMYRCASSLGPGEYNEQFFGPGTRLTVL.

The rearrangement joins TRBV5-5 to TRBJ1-3; D remains ambiguous. V dropped 0 bases and J dropped 0 bases, with 4 bases sitting between them. The CDR3 totals 14 residues. The germline V gene has CDR1 SGHKS and CDR2 YYEKEE (reference sequence). In nucleotides, the CDR3 is TGTGCCAGCAGCTTGGTGAGCTCTGGAAACACCATATATTTT. It codes for CASSLVSSGNTIYF.

The CDR3 sequence is CASSPVQTATNEKLFF. As DNA, the CDR3 is TGTGCCAGCTCACCCGTCCAGACTGCAACTAATGAAAAACTGTTTTTT. J is TRBJ1-4 and V is TRBV18; no firm D call. CDR3 length: 16 amino acids. Trimming took 3 bases from V and 0 from J, leaving 11 bases between them. The germline V gene encodes CDR1 KGHSH and CDR2 LQKENI.

In this sample, this clone turned up a few times. This chain links TRBV7-8 with TRBJ2-5; no clear D gene. The ends were cut back, 5 bases at V and 2 bases at J, with 15 bases in the middle. The CDR3 loop spans 15 amino acids. The germline CDR1 and CDR2 sequences are SGHVS and FQNEAQ. CDR3 DNA sequence: TGTGCCAGCAGCCGCCGACTGGGAACTCAAGAGACCCAGTACTTC. Protein sequence: CASSRRLGTQETQYF. The whole variable domain, remainder taken from reference TRBV7-8 and TRBJ2-5, is GAGVSQSPRYKVAKRGQDVALRCDPISGHVSLFWYQQALGQGPEFLTYFQNEAQLDKSGLPSDRFFAERPEGSVSTLKIQRTQQEDSAVYLCASSRRLGTQETQYFGPGTRLLVL.

The chain couples TRBV14 to TRBJ2-5; the D gene is possibly TRBD1 (6 bases). The CDR3 length is 16 residues. Trimming cost V 2 bases and J 2 bases, with 15 bases left between them. CDR1 is SGHDN, CDR2 FVKESK, per germline. The DNA for the CDR3 is TGTGCCAGCAGCCAATTAGGCAGGGGAATTCAAGAGACCCAGTACTTC. It encodes CASSQLGRGIQETQYF.

The rearrangement uses TRBV27 and TRBJ1-2, with D possibly matching TRBD1 (6 bases). Germline CDR1 and CDR2: MNHEY and SMNVEV (reference sequence). CDR3 length equals 14 residues. V was shortened by 3 bases and J by 6 bases, with 14 bases between the two germline ends. Written as DNA, the CDR3 is TGTGCCAGCAGTTTCAGGGGCCGATTCGATGGCTACACCTTC. This sequence encodes CASSFRGRFDGYTF.

The chain has TRBV19 and TRBJ2-1; D may match TRBD1 or TRBD2 (5 bases each). V lost 4 bases, J lost 8 bases, and 21 bases lay in between. The CDR3 contains 16 residues. Germline V CDR1 and CDR2: LNHDA, SQIVND (reference sequence). In nucleotides, the CDR3 is TGTGCCAGTAGTAGTCGTGGGGGTCAGGCCAGCGATGAGCAGTTCTTC. As protein: CASSSRGGQASDEQFF.

This clone has more than one count but fewer than ten. This chain uses TRBV14 with TRBJ1-2; D not certain. Germline lookup yields CDR1 SGHDN and CDR2 FVKESK. This CDR3 comprises 12 residues. V gave up 2 bases and J gave up 4 bases, with 5 bases separating them. The CDR3 spells CASSQSSYGYTF. CDR3 nucleotides: TGTGCCAGCAGCCAATCCAGCTATGGCTACACCTTC.

The chain couples TRBV11-3 to TRBJ2-1; TRBD1 might be the D (5 bases). Trimming left V 0 bases short and J 0 bases short, with 6 bases between. Per the germline V gene, CDR1 is SGHNT and CDR2 is YENEEA. The CDR3 contains 15 residues. The CDR3 DNA sequence: TGTGCCAGCAGCTTAGATAGGGGCTCCTACAATGAGCAGTTCTTC. Translation: CASSLDRGSYNEQFF.

This chain uses TRBV6-1 with TRBJ1-2; 9 nucleotides align to TRBD1. Unmatched junction bases numbered 14, after V lost 4 bases and J lost 8 bases. Germline lookup yields CDR1 MNHNS and CDR2 SASEGT. The CDR3 spans 16 residues. The CDR3 loop reads CASSAIDRGITRGYTF. The CDR3 DNA reads as TGTGCCAGCAGTGCCATCGACAGGGGGATAACGAGGGGCTACACCTTC.

CDR3 amino acids: CASSSGGGRGAYEQYF. CDR3 DNA: TGTGCCAGCTCATCGGGTGGCGGGAGGGGTGCCTACGAGCAGTACTTC. J is TRBJ2-7 and V is TRBV18; 9 nucleotides agree with TRBD2. The CDR3 length is 16 residues. Germline trimming cut 5 bases from V and 2 bases from J; bases unmatched to any gene: 10. Germline V gene data show CDR1 as KGHSH and CDR2 as LQKENI.

The chain recombines TRBV27 with TRBJ2-2; D ambiguous. V lost 5 bases to trimming and J lost 2 bases, with 6 bases between them. This CDR3 contains 13 residues. Looked up from germline, CDR1 is MNHEY and CDR2 is SMNVEV (reference sequence). The CDR3 DNA sequence: TGTGCCAGCAGTAACATTAACACCGGGGAGCTGTTTTTT. Its translation: CASSNINTGELFF.

The count of this clone is one. V gene TRBV4-3 combines with J gene TRBJ1-1; the match to TRBD1 covers 8 bases. The CDR3 extends over 16 amino acids. J was trimmed by 1 base and V by 0 bases; bases with no gene match: 4. The germline V gene has CDR1 LGHNA and CDR2 YSLEER. CDR3 bases: TGCGCCAGCAGCCAAGATCCCCAGGGGGCGAACACTGAAGCTTTCTTT. Protein sequence: CASSQDPQGANTEAFF.

V usage is TRBV5-1 and J usage is TRBJ1-3, with 9 bases aligning to TRBD1. The CDR3 consists of 15 residues. CDR1 and CDR2 (germline): SGHRS, YFSETQ. The junction had 8 bases not matched to a gene; V was cut back by 4 bases and J by 6 bases. CDR3 bases: TGCGCCAGCAGCGTGGGACAGGGCGCAGCAAACACCATATATTTT. This translates into CASSVGQGAANTIYF.

The rearrangement links TRBV7-9 to TRBJ2-7; D unresolved. The CDR3 has 11 residues. Between the trimmed V and J ends, which lost 0 bases and 5 bases, there was a span of 2 bases. Looked up from germline, CDR1 is SEHNR and CDR2 is FQNEAQ (reference sequence). The CDR3 DNA reads as TGTGCCAGCAGCTTAGCGGACGAGCAGTACTTC. Its protein product is CASSLADEQYF.

This rearrangement joins TRBV10-3 to TRBJ1-1, with D maybe TRBD1 (5 bases). The CDR3 contains 16 residues. The V gene's germline CDR1 is ENHRY and CDR2 SYGVKD. V lost 5 bases and J 6 bases, leaving 22 bases between the germline ends. Here the CDR3 reads CAISLNRDPEVAEAFF. For the CDR3, the DNA is TGTGCCATCAGTTTAAACCGGGACCCAGAGGTCGCTGAAGCTTTCTTT.

V and J are TRBV30 and TRBJ1-2; a weak D match, TRBD1 (5 bases). The germline CDR1 and CDR2 sequences are GTSNPN and SVGIG (reference sequence). The CDR3 is 14 residues long. V was cut by 5 bases and J by 7 bases, with 20 bases left in between. In DNA form, the CDR3 reads TGTGCCTGGTCCAAAACGCTCAGGGCTAGTGGCTACACCTTC. This sequence encodes CAWSKTLRASGYTF.

The V and J genes are TRBV12-3 or TRBV12-4 and TRBJ2-1, with TRBD2 identical over 9 bases. This CDR3 comprises 11 residues. Unmatched junction bases numbered 0, after V lost 6 bases and J lost 9 bases. CDR3 bases: TGTGCCAGCAGGCGGGGGGGTGAGCAGTTCTTC. Translating gives CASRRGGEQFF.

V and J are TRBV9 and TRBJ2-1; 9 nucleotides match TRBD1. Per germline, CDR1 SGDLS and CDR2 YYNGEE. This CDR3 has 16 amino acids. Germline trimming cut 4 bases from V and 8 bases from J; bases unmatched to any gene: 13. The CDR3 loop reads CASSRSRDRASDEQFF. The CDR3 DNA is TGTGCCAGCAGCCGTAGTCGGGACAGGGCCTCAGATGAGCAGTTCTTC.

J is TRBJ1-4 and V is TRBV27; TRBD1 matches 7 bases. V was pared by 0 bases and J by 3 bases, with 7 bases of the junction left unmatched. This CDR3 contains 17 residues. Germline V gene sequence: CDR1 MNHEY, CDR2 SMNVEV (reference sequence). For the CDR3, the DNA is TGTGCCAGCAGTTTATCGACGGAGGGGGCCGCTAATGAAAAACTGTTTTTT. This encodes CASSLSTEGAANEKLFF.

CDR3 protein: CASSVEGLADYEQYF. The CDR3 DNA follows: TGTGCCAGCAGCGTTGAGGGACTAGCGGATTACGAGCAGTACTTC. The rearrangement uses TRBV9 and TRBJ2-7; TRBD2 matches at 11 bases. Germline CDR1 and CDR2: SGDLS and YYNGEE. CDR3 length: 15 amino acids. J lost 4 bases, V lost 2 bases, and 5 bases had no gene match.

The chain joins TRBV7-2 to TRBJ1-5; the D is unclear. The V end lost 1 base, the J end lost 4 bases, and 8 bases lay between the germline ends. The CDR3 is 14 residues long. The V gene's germline CDR1 is SGHTA and CDR2 FQGNSA. The DNA of the CDR3 is TGTGCCAGCAGCTTAGAGCGGAGTAATCAGCCCCAGCATTTT. Translating gives CASSLERSNQPQHF.

The rearrangement joins TRBV27 to TRBJ2-1; perhaps TRBD2 as D (6 bases). Germline-derived CDR1 and CDR2 are MNHEY and SMNVEV (reference sequence). This CDR3 is built from 15 residues. The V and J ends lost 2 bases and 2 bases respectively, with 10 bases between them. CDR3 sequence (DNA): TGTGCCAGCAGTTTAAGGGCTAGCGCCTACAATGAGCAGTTCTTC. As protein: CASSLRASAYNEQFF.

This clone was seen only once. The chain has TRBV5-8 and TRBJ2-7; the match to TRBD1 covers 8 bases. Germline values: CDR1 SGHTS, CDR2 YDEGEE. CDR3 length equals 14 residues. The V segment lost 4 bases and the J segment 5 bases; nucleotides outside the gene matches: 8. The CDR3 spells CASSPRRQGNEQYF. In nucleotides, the CDR3 is TGTGCCAGCAGCCCTCGGAGACAGGGGAACGAGCAGTACTTC.

V usage is TRBV9 and J usage is TRBJ1-1, with a possible D match to TRBD1 (5 bases). CDR1 is SGDLS and CDR2 is YYNGEE in the germline V gene. CDR3 size: 14 residues. V shed 6 bases and J shed 0 bases, with 12 bases lying between them. CDR3 nucleotides: TGTGCCAGCACCAAGGACATTATGAACACTGAAGCTTTCTTT. Protein product: CASTKDIMNTEAFF.

This chain connects TRBV5-5 to TRBJ1-5; the D is unclear. The CDR3 covers 15 residues. Looked up from germline, CDR1 is SGHKS and CDR2 is YYEKEE (reference sequence). V lost 0 bases and J lost 2, with 9 bases in between. CDR3 in amino acids: CASSLVPGGNQPQHF. CDR3 DNA sequence: TGTGCCAGCAGCTTGGTGCCGGGAGGCAATCAGCCCCAGCATTTT.

The chain has TRBV5-1 and TRBJ1-5, with D perhaps TRBD1 (6 bases). V lost 2 bases to trimming and J lost 6 bases, with 15 bases between them. CDR1 SGHRS and CDR2 YFSETQ come from the germline V gene. The CDR3 has 15 residues. CDR3 nucleotide sequence: TGCGCCAGCAGCTTTGCAGGGGAGGATCGTCAGCCCCAGCATTTT. This codes for CASSFAGEDRQPQHF.

This clone was found a few times. The chain has TRBV30 and TRBJ1-1; 7 bases are a match to TRBD1. The CDR3 totals 11 residues. J lost 3 bases, V lost 8 bases, and 3 bases had no gene match. Per the germline V gene, CDR1 is GTSNPN and CDR2 is SVGIG (reference sequence). The CDR3 region is CAATGYTEAFF. CDR3 nucleotides: TGTGCCGCGACAGGGTACACTGAAGCTTTCTTT.